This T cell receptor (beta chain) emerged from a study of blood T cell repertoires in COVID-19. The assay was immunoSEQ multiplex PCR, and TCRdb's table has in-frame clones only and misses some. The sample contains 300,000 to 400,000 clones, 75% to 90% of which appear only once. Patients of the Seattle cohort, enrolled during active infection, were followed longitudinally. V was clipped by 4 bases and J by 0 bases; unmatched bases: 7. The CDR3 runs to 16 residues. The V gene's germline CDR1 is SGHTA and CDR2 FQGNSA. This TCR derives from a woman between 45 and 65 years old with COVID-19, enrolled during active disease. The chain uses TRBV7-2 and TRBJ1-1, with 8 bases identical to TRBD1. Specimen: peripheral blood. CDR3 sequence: CASSSRTGIMNTEAFF. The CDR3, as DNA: TGTGCCAGCAGCTCCCGGACAGGGATCATGAACACTGAAGCTTTCTTT.